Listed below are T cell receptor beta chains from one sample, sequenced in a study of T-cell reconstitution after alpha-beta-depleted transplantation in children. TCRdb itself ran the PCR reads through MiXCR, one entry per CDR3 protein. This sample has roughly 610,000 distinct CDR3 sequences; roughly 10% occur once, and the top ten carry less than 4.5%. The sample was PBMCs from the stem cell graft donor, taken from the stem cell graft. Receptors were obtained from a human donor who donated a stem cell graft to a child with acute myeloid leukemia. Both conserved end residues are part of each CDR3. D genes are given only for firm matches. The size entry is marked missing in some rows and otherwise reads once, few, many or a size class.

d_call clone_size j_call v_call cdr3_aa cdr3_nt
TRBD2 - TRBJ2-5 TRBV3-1 CASSQERLAGDEETQYF TGTGCCAGCAGCCAAGAGAGGCTAGCGGGGGATGAAGAGACCCAGTACTTC
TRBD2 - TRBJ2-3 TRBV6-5 CASSYIRERDRPVTQYF TGTGCCAGCAGTTATATAAGGGAGCGGGATCGGCCAGTTACGCAGTATTTT
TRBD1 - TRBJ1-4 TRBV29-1 CSVGPGQGIANEKLFF TGCAGCGTTGGACCGGGACAGGGAATCGCTAATGAAAAACTGTTTTTT
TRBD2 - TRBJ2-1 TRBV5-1 CASSAGLASVNEQFF TGCGCCAGCAGCGCGGGACTAGCGAGCGTCAATGAGCAGTTCTTC
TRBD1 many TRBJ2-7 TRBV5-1 CASSYTGDSYEQYF TGCGCCAGCAGCTACACAGGGGATTCCTACGAGCAGTACTTC
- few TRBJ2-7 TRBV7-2 CASSLVPPGHQSYEQYF TGTGCCAGCAGCTTAGTTCCGCCGGGACACCAATCCTACGAGCAGTACTTC
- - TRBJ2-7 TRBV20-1 CSATPLVEQYF TGCAGTGCTACCCCCTTGGTCGAGCAGTACTTC
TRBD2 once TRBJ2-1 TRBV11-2 CASSPVVREGRNNEQFF TGTGCCAGCAGCCCAGTGGTGCGGGAGGGCCGAAATAATGAGCAGTTCTTC
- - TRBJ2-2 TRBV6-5 CASSSPAAPNTGELFF TGTGCCAGCAGTTCCCCTGCGGCTCCGAACACCGGGGAGCTGTTTTTT
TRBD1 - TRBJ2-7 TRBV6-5 CASSSQGASDEQYF TGTGCCAGCAGTTCACAGGGGGCGAGCGACGAGCAGTACTTC
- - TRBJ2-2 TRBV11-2 CASSGGYPGELFF TGTGCCAGCAGCGGGGGATATCCCGGGGAGCTGTTTTTT
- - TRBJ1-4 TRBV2 CASMRGGAGVANEKLFF TGTGCCAGCATGAGGGGCGGAGCGGGGGTGGCTAATGAAAAACTGTTTTTT
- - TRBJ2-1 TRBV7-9 CASSCRLGEQFF TGTGCCAGCAGCTGCAGGCTCGGCGAGCAGTTCTTC
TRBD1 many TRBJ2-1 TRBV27 CASSSLGTGHNEQFF TGTGCCAGCAGTTCCCTCGGGACAGGGCACAATGAGCAGTTCTTC